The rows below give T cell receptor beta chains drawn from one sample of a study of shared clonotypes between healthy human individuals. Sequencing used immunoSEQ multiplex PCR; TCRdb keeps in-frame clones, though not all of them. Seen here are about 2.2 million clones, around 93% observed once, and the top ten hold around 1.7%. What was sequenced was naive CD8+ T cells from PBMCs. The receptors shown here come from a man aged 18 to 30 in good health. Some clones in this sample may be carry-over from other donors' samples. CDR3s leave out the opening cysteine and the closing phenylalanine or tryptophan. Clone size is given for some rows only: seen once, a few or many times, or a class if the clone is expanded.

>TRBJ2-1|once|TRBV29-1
SVEVGLDKF
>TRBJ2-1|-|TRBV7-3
ASSLRRQGRNEQF
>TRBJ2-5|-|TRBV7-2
ASSFFGTGDETQY
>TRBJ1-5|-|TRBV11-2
ASSLDPAWPQH
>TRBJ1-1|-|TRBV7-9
ASSPPTGMNTEAF
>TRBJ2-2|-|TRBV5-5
ASSLKRRDFMGELF
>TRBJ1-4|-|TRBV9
ASSASGQGGNEKLF
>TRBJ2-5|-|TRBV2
ASRGTIGETQY
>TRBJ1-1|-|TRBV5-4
ASRDTQGAAEAF
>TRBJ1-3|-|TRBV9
ASGPSSGNTIY
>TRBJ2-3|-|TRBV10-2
ASRLARPHTQY
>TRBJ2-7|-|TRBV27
ASSHFTAKPGLDSYEQY
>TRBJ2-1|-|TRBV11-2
ASSPKAFTSRNEQF
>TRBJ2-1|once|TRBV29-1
SLRPISSYNEQF
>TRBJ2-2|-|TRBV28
ASSLLGYTGELF
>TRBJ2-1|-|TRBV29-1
SANPTSGIPHEQF
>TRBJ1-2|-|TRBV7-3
ASSPGQGLNYGYT
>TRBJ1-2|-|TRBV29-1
SVETREFYGYT
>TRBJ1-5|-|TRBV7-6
ASTPGTANQPQH
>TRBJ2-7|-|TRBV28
ASSSKREGPYEQY
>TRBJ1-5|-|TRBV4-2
ASSQELGYSNQPQH
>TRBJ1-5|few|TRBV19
ASSLPAEGGTYSNQPQH
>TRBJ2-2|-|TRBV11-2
ASSSGAPGELF
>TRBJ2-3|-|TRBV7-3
ASSLGTSFTDTQY
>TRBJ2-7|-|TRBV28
ASRLAEGYEQY
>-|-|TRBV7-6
ASSPGQGQGYEQY
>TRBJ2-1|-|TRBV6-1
ASSGVSGRAPYNEQF
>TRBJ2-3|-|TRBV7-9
ASSLPLGLAEGGTDTQY
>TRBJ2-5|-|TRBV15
ATSRGGEGQETQY
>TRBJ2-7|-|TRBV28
ASSLRPGSYEQY
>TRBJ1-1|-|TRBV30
AWSDKGNTEAF
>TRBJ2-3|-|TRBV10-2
ASNFRTDYTDTQY
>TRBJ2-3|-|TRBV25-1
ASSAPGRRPSTDTQY
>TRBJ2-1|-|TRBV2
ASSAVAGDEQF
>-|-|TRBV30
AWSEPILSYEQY
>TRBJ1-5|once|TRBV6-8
ASSYKSSQAISNQPQH
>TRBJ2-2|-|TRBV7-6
ASSLEIGTGELF
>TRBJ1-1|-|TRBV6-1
ASSEFFSGYTEAF
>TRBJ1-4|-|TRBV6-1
ASSEPREPNEKLF
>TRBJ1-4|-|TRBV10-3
AISESGRTATNEKLF
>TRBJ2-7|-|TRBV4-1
ASSQEMGPLPPPYNYEQY
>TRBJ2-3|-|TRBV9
ASSVGGDTDTQY
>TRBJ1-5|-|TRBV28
ASRTGGANQPQH
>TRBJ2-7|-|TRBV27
ASSLSGGSYEQY
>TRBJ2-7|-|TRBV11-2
ASSLGTSGYEQY
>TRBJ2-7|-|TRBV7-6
ASSPRTSGPPYEQY
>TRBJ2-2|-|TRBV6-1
ASSERVTPNTGELF
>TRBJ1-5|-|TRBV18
ASSPQGSHNQPQH
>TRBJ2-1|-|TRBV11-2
ASSLRGPSYNEQF
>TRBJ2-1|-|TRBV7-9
ASSFGLADQF
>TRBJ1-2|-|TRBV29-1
SVGRQGAFGYT
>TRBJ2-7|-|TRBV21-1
ASSQIGGLAGMSSYEQY
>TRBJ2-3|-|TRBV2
ASRGNDGPKGDTQY